Below are 8 T cell receptor beta chains sequenced from a single sample in a study of beta chain features in type 1 diabetes. Study-level points and caveats: Type 1 diabetes patients had TCRB CDR3s that were shorter (moderately but significantly so) in all four CD4+ subsets.

Antigen specificity for these receptors is unknown. Reverse transcription of all isolated RNA meant that expressed TCRB transcripts were sequenced. Clones were read by immunoSEQ multiplex PCR, and TCRdb kept only the in-frame ones, dropping some. The sample consists of hundreds of thousands of clones, roughly 12% of them appearing once. The sequenced sample was naive CD4+ T cells from blood. The receptors come from a man between 18 and 29 years old with type 1 diabetes.

The chain combines TRBV7-9 with TRBJ1-4; perhaps TRBD1 as D (5 bases). Trimming cost V 5 bases and J 6 bases, with 16 bases left between them. CDR1 is SEHNR and CDR2 is FQNEAQ in the germline V gene (reference sequence). The CDR3 loop spans 15 amino acids. The CDR3 bases are TGTGCCAGCAGCCAGTCCCCGGGACTATATGAAAAACTGTTTTTT. This codes for CASSQSPGLYEKLFF.

The chain couples TRBV28 to TRBJ1-5; TRBD1 matches 7 bases. Germline V gene lookup returns CDR1 MDHEN and CDR2 SYDVKM. CDR3 length equals 15 residues. Trimming cost V 6 bases and J 4 bases; bases outside gene matches: 9. The CDR3 is CASSSRQGFNQPQHF. DNA for the CDR3: TGTGCCAGCAGCTCAAGACAGGGTTTTAATCAGCCCCAGCATTTT.

The chain combines TRBV7-2 with TRBJ2-7; D may be TRBD2 (5 bases). Per the germline V gene, CDR1 is SGHTA and CDR2 is FQGNSA. V was cut by 7 bases and J by 3 bases, with 19 bases left in between. The length of the CDR3 is 15 residues. CDR3 DNA sequence: TGTGCCAGCACACTACCCTCCTCCGGGGACTACGAGCAGTACTTC. It specifies CASTLPSSGDYEQYF.

This sequence joins TRBV29-1 and TRBJ1-2; D is uncertain. CDR3 length equals 13 residues. V was shortened by 7 bases and J by 5 bases, with 17 bases between the two germline ends. The germline gives CDR1 SQVTM, CDR2 ANQGSEA. In DNA form, the CDR3 reads TGCAGCGGATCCGGACCCGGCGGGTATGGCTACACCTTC. It yields the protein CSGSGPGGYGYTF.

The V call is TRBV7-3, the J call TRBJ2-1; D may be TRBD1 (5 bases). The V end lost 5 bases, the J end lost 1 base, and 15 bases lay between the germline ends. This CDR3 has 16 amino acids. Germline V gene lookup returns CDR1 SGHTA and CDR2 FQGTGA. Written as DNA, the CDR3 is TGTGCCAGCAGCCAAACAGGTTACCCTTCCTACAATGAGCAGTTCTTC. It codes for CASSQTGYPSYNEQFF.

This clone was observed a handful of times. V and J are TRBV7-6 and TRBJ1-1, with D possibly being TRBD1 (5 bases). The CDR3 has 15 residues. Germline V gene sequence: CDR1 SGHVS, CDR2 FNYEAQ. Trimming removed 2 bases from V and 0 bases from J, with 10 bases in between. CDR3 nucleotide sequence: TGTGCCAGCAGCTTATCCGGAGGGGTGAACACTGAAGCTTTCTTT. Translation: CASSLSGGVNTEAFF. The full variable domain, completed using reference TRBV7-6 and TRBJ1-1, is GAGVSQSPRYKVTKRGQDVALRCDPISGHVSLYWYRQALGQGPEFLTYFNYEAQQDKSGLPNDRFSAERPEGSISTLTIQRTEQRDSAMYRCASSLSGGVNTEAFFGQGTRLTVV.

This chain joins TRBV6-5 and TRBJ1-1, with D possibly being TRBD1 (6 bases). CDR3 size: 14 residues. Germline V gene data show CDR1 as MNHEY and CDR2 as SVGAGI. V was pared by 2 bases and J by 3 bases, with 10 bases between. The CDR3 loop reads CASSYVGADTEAFF. For the CDR3, the DNA is TGTGCCAGCAGTTACGTGGGGGCTGACACTGAAGCTTTCTTT.

The table lists this clone with a few counts. The chain combines TRBV2 with TRBJ2-7; the match to TRBD2 covers 7 bases. Germline V lookup: CDR1 SNHLY, CDR2 FYNNEI. There are 17 residues in the CDR3. J gave up 2 bases and V 3 bases, and 13 bases lay outside the gene matches. DNA for the CDR3: TGTGCCAGCAGTGATCCTAGCGGTCGCGGGGGAGCCTACGAGCAGTACTTC. This translates into CASSDPSGRGGAYEQYF.